One sample yielded the 14 T cell receptor beta chains listed below, sequenced in a study of blood T cell repertoires in COVID-19. Profiled with immunoSEQ multiplex PCR; TCRdb holds only in-frame clones, not every one. This table has 150,000 to 200,000 clones, roughly 84% appearing once. The sequenced sample consisted of PBMCs or T cells enriched from blood (not recorded which). Every receptor here comes from a man aged 70-80 years who had been exposed to COVID-19.

CDR3 region: CASSLLPGAFF. The CDR3 bases are TGTGCCAGCAGCTTACTGCCAGGAGCTTTCTTT. The chain recombines TRBV11-3 with TRBJ1-1; D is unresolved. The V end lost 2 bases, the J end lost 10 bases, and 8 bases lay between the germline ends. The germline gives CDR1 SGHNT, CDR2 YENEEA. This CDR3 comprises 11 residues.

V usage is TRBV10-3 and J usage is TRBJ2-5; TRBD2 matches at 7 bases. The CDR3 loop spans 15 amino acids. In germline, CDR1 is ENHRY, CDR2 SYGVKD. Unmatched junction bases numbered 9, after V lost 4 bases and J lost 4 bases. In DNA, the CDR3 is TGTGCCATCAGTGGCTCTGGGCGGGGGTTAGAGACCCAGTACTTC. It encodes CAISGSGRGLETQYF.

The chain combines TRBV2 with TRBJ2-3; D is possibly TRBD1 (6 bases). The CDR3 runs 15 residues. In germline, CDR1 is SNHLY, CDR2 FYNNEI. Trimming pared 6 bases from V and 2 bases from J, leaving 15 bases between. The CDR3 spells CASSYRETYTDTQYF. CDR3 coding DNA: TGTGCCAGCAGCTACAGGGAAACTTACACAGATACGCAGTATTTT.

Note on this clone: Relative to the germline gene, one junction end is altered; a read error may explain this. This chain uses TRBV28 with TRBJ1-1, with TRBD1 matching over 8 bases. Germline-derived CDR1 and CDR2 are MDHEN and SYDVKM. This CDR3 contains 13 residues. The CDR3 DNA follows: TGTGCCAGCAGTTCCTCTATACAGGGGGGGACACGCTTT. This translates into CASSSSIQGGTRF.

CDR3 DNA sequence: TGTGCCAGCACCCCCTCTAGCGGGAGCCCTACCACAGATACGCAGTATTTT. It yields the protein CASTPSSGSPTTDTQYF. The chain recombines TRBV7-6 with TRBJ2-3; 10 nucleotides match TRBD2. The CDR3 has 17 residues. Germline CDR1 is SGHVS and CDR2 is FNYEAQ. The junction had 12 bases not matched to a gene; V was cut back by 7 bases and J by 2 bases.

The CDR3 spells CASRPDWNSYEQYF. CDR3 in DNA: TGTGCCAGCAGGCCAGACTGGAACTCCTACGAGCAGTACTTC. V usage is TRBV6-5 and J usage is TRBJ2-7; D gene ambiguous. This CDR3 spans 14 amino acids. CDR1 MNHEY and CDR2 SVGAGI come from the germline V gene. Trimming left V 6 bases short and J 0 bases short, with 12 bases between.

The V call is TRBV4-1, the J call TRBJ1-2, with D possibly TRBD1 on 6 matching bases. The germline gives CDR1 MGHRA, CDR2 YSYEKL. V was shortened by 1 base and J by 4 bases, with 13 bases between the two germline ends. The CDR3 covers 15 residues. The CDR3 nucleotides read TGCGCCAGCAGCCAAGTTAACAGGGAGCCCTATGGCTACACCTTC. Translation gives CASSQVNREPYGYTF.

J is TRBJ1-3 and V is TRBV4-3, with D perhaps TRBD1 (6 bases). V lost 1 base, J lost 4 bases, and 14 bases lay in between. Germline-derived CDR1 and CDR2 are LGHNA and YSLEER. This CDR3 is 16 amino acids long. The CDR3 DNA follows: TGCGCCAGCAGCCAAGGCGACAGGTCGAAAGGAAACACCATATATTTT. This codes for CASSQGDRSKGNTIYF.

The genes are TRBV7-2 and TRBJ1-6; D is possibly TRBD1 (6 bases). The CDR3 is 15 residues long. Germline V gives CDR1 SGHTA, CDR2 FQGNSA. V dropped 2 bases and J dropped 7 bases, with 12 bases sitting between them. CDR3 DNA: TGTGCCAGCAGCTTAACAGGGTCTAGGAATTCACCCCTCCACTTT. The encoded protein is CASSLTGSRNSPLHF.

The chain employs TRBV7-3 and TRBJ2-1; D is perhaps TRBD2 (5 bases). This CDR3 region has 17 residues. In germline, CDR1 is SGHTA, CDR2 FQGTGA. Trimming left V 4 bases short and J 1 base short, with 17 bases between. CDR3 coding DNA: TGTGCCAGCAGCTCCCTTGGTTCGGGATTATCCTACAATGAGCAGTTCTTC. Encoded protein: CASSSLGSGLSYNEQFF. Filled out from reference TRBV7-3 and TRBJ2-1, the complete variable domain reads GAGVSQTPSNKVTEKGKYVELRCDPISGHTALYWYRQSLGQGPEFLIYFQGTGAADDSGLPNDRFFAVRPEGSVSTLKIQRTERGDSAVYLCASSSLGSGLSYNEQFFGPGTRLTVL.

The chain combines TRBV7-2 with TRBJ1-6, with D possibly TRBD1 on 6 matching bases. Germline V gene data show CDR1 as SGHTA and CDR2 as FQGNSA. V lost 6 bases and J lost 8, with 14 bases in between. The CDR3 length is 14 residues. CDR3 sequence reads: CASRLQGVDSPLHF. DNA for the CDR3: TGTGCCAGCAGGCTACAGGGTGTTGATTCACCCCTCCACTTT.

The chain recombines TRBV10-3 with TRBJ2-6; 8 positions agree with TRBD1. Trimming removed 10 bases from V and 2 bases from J; junction bases left unmatched: 10. The germline CDR1 and CDR2 sequences are ENHRY and SYGVKD. CDR3 length: 16 amino acids. The CDR3 here is CATGQGLRAGANVLTF. The CDR3 DNA sequence: TGTGCCACCGGACAGGGTTTAAGGGCTGGGGCCAACGTCCTGACTTTC.

This chain links TRBV29-1 with TRBJ2-7; D remains unclear. The V gene's germline CDR1 is SQVTM and CDR2 ANQGSEA. The V end was cut by 4 bases, the J end by 0 bases, with 10 bases between. The CDR3 covers 13 residues. CDR3 in amino acids: CSVVGLNSYEQYF. In DNA, the CDR3 is TGCAGCGTTGTTGGGCTCAACTCCTACGAGCAGTACTTC.

The V gene is TRBV3-1 (or the pseudogene TRBV3-2), the J gene TRBJ1-1, with TRBD1 matching 9 bases. J gave up 1 base and V 4 bases, and 4 bases lay outside the gene matches. The CDR3 runs 15 residues. The germline V gene encodes CDR1 LGHDT and CDR2 YNNKEL (reference sequence). CDR3 coding DNA: TGTGCCAGCAGCCTAAGACAGGGGGAGAACACTGAAGCTTTCTTT. It encodes CASSLRQGENTEAFF.